What follows is one TCR beta chain and its context. The antigen is undetermined. Recipients boosted at about 4 weeks or about 12 weeks are pooled. The entry originates in a study of T cell responses to AZD1222 COVID-19 vaccine. Assay: immunoSEQ multiplex PCR; the TCRdb copy retains only in-frame clones and omits some. Among approximately 150,000 clones, 90% were seen once, and the ten largest hold approximately 5.9%. Study observations and caveats: In the spike-specific TCR repertoire, nearly half reportedly target unmutated variant regions. Baseline seropositives among AZD1222 recipients totaled only five to seven.

The sequence came from an adult who received the AZD1222 COVID-19 vaccine. This specimen consisted of peripheral blood, obtained 28 days after the second AZD1222 dose.

The CDR3, as DNA: TGTGCCAGCAGACCCGGGACAGGGGTAAGTCAGCCCCAGCATTTT. Its translation: CASRPGTGVSQPQHF. The chain combines TRBV2 with TRBJ1-5, with 10 bases matching TRBD1. This CDR3 comprises 15 residues. J gave up 6 bases and V 6 bases, and 8 bases lay outside the gene matches. CDR1 and CDR2 from the germline V gene are SNHLY and FYNNEI.